The 24 T cell receptor beta chains below all came from one sample that was sequenced in a study of cytomegalovirus exposure and HLA in healthy donors. Primers: 60 Vbeta forward and 13 Jbeta reverse. Only in-frame clones appear in the TCRdb table, and some are missing; sequencing was by immunoSEQ multiplex PCR. This sample carries about 150,000 clones, 77% of them seen once, and the ten largest clones take roughly 3.7%. Specimen: PBMCs. The receptor source for this set is a male donor in good health and CMV-seronegative.

This chain joins TRBV7-9 and TRBJ2-7; TRBD1 might be the D (5 bases). Between the trimmed V and J ends, which lost 2 bases and 6 bases, there was a span of 5 bases. The CDR3 loop spans 11 amino acids. Germline V gene sequence: CDR1 SEHNR, CDR2 FQNEAQ (reference sequence). CDR3: CASSLRGEQYF. In DNA form, the CDR3 reads TGTGCCAGCAGCTTAAGGGGCGAGCAGTACTTC.

This rearrangement joins TRBV4-3 to TRBJ2-7; possible D gene TRBD2, 5 bases. Trimming shortened V by 0 bases and J by 7 bases, and 19 bases separated the two germline ends. The length of the CDR3 is 16 residues. Germline V lookup: CDR1 LGHNA, CDR2 YSLEER. CDR3 sequence reads: CASSQDLAQVGVEQYF. CDR3 nucleotide sequence: TGCGCCAGCAGCCAAGATCTGGCCCAAGTGGGAGTTGAGCAGTACTTC.

Remarks on this clone: At one end, the junction sequence differs from germline, possibly due to a read error. The J gene is TRBJ2-2, the V gene TRBV7-7; the D is unclear. CDR1 SSHAT and CDR2 FNYEAQ come from the germline V gene (reference sequence). This CDR3 is 13 amino acids long. The chain's CDR3 is CASSRSSTGELFF. The CDR3 DNA follows: TGTGCTAGCAGTCGTAGTTCCACCGGGGAGCTGTTTTTT. Variable domain in full (rest from reference TRBV7-7 and TRBJ2-2): GAGVSQSPRYKVTKRGQDVTLRCDPISSHATLYWYQQALGQGPEFLTYFNYEAQPDKSGLPSDRFSAERPEGSISTLTIQRTEQRDSAMYRCASSRSSTGELFFGEGSRLTVL.

This clone was seen once. The chain is built from TRBV7-9 and TRBJ2-5, with D unresolved. Deletions cut 10 bases from V and 5 bases from J, with 11 bases between. The CDR3 loop spans 11 amino acids. The germline gives CDR1 SEHNR, CDR2 FQNEAQ (reference sequence). The chain's CDR3 is CAIQQAETQYF. CDR3 nucleotide sequence: TGTGCCATCCAGCAGGCTGAGACCCAGTACTTC.

This rearrangement joins TRBV5-1 to TRBJ1-1; TRBD1 might be the D (5 bases). The ends were cut back, 4 bases at V and 5 bases at J, with 9 bases in the middle. The CDR3 loop spans 12 amino acids. Germline V gene lookup returns CDR1 SGHRS and CDR2 YFSETQ. CDR3 coding DNA: TGCGCCAGCAGCCGGGGGGGAACTGAAGCTTTCTTT. Its translation is CASSRGGTEAFF.

The rearrangement joins TRBV5-4 to TRBJ2-5; 8 bases match TRBD1. Germline CDR1 is SGHNT and CDR2 is YYREEE (reference sequence). Trimming cost V 1 base and J 1 base; bases outside gene matches: 9. The CDR3 is 17 amino acids. The chain's CDR3 is CASSLRSSDRAQETQYF. Written as DNA, the CDR3 is TGTGCCAGCAGCTTGCGATCCTCGGACAGGGCCCAAGAGACCCAGTACTTC.

Only a few counts were recorded for this clone. This sequence joins TRBV5-1 and TRBJ2-7; possibly TRBD1 for D (7 bases). CDR1 and CDR2 (germline): SGHRS, YFSETQ. V lost 4 bases, J lost 4 bases, and 18 bases lay in between. The CDR3 length is 15 residues. This CDR3 is CASSPEGARLYEQYF. As DNA, the CDR3 is TGCGCCAGCAGCCCGGAGGGGGCCAGGCTGTACGAGCAGTACTTC.

J is TRBJ2-5 and V is TRBV19; 12 nucleotides align to TRBD2. Looked up from germline, CDR1 is LNHDA and CDR2 is SQIVND (reference sequence). The CDR3 sequence is 17 residues long. The V segment lost 1 base and the J segment 2 bases; nucleotides outside the gene matches: 5. Here the CDR3 DNA reads TGTGCCAGTAGTATAGTCACTAGCGGGAGGCCACAAGAGACCCAGTACTTC. Its translation is CASSIVTSGRPQETQYF.

This clone was seen only once. The chain has TRBV4-1 and TRBJ2-1, with D perhaps TRBD2 (6 bases). The V and J ends lost 0 bases and 5 bases respectively, with 8 bases between them. Germline values: CDR1 MGHRA, CDR2 YSYEKL. The CDR3 totals 14 residues. The CDR3 DNA sequence: TGCGCCAGCAGCCAAGAGGGACTGGACAATGAGCAGTTCTTC. Its protein product is CASSQEGLDNEQFF.

This clone was observed a few times. The J gene is TRBJ2-3, the V gene TRBV2; 12 bases agree with TRBD2. The junction had 7 bases not matched to a gene; V was cut back by 7 bases and J by 2 bases. The V gene's germline CDR1 is SNHLY and CDR2 FYNNEI. This CDR3 has 16 residues. Here the CDR3 reads CASTPSGGADTDTQYF. The CDR3 DNA reads TGTGCCAGCACTCCTAGCGGGGGGGCTGACACAGATACGCAGTATTTT. Looking up the rest from reference TRBV2 and TRBJ2-3 gives the full variable domain: EPEVTQTPSHQVTQMGQEVILRCVPISNHLYFYWYRQILGQKVEFLVSFYNNEISEKSEIFDDQFSVERPDGSNFTLKIRSTKLEDSAMYFCASTPSGGADTDTQYFGPGTRLTVL.

In its sample, this clone was seen a few times. The V call is TRBV18, the J call TRBJ2-7; possibly TRBD1 for D (5 bases). This CDR3 has 16 amino acids. Trimming removed 3 bases at V and 2 bases at J, with 17 bases between. Germline lookup yields CDR1 KGHSH and CDR2 LQKENI. The CDR3 DNA reads as TGTGCCAGCTCACCGTCGACAGTGGACAATACCTACGAGCAGTACTTC. The encoded protein is CASSPSTVDNTYEQYF.

The chain combines TRBV2 with TRBJ2-1; TRBD2 might be the D (5 bases). Trimming pared 4 bases from V and 0 bases from J, leaving 10 bases between. The CDR3 length is 15 residues. Germline-derived CDR1 and CDR2 are SNHLY and FYNNEI. CDR3 loop: CASSADGGSYNEQFF. The CDR3 DNA reads TGTGCCAGCAGTGCGGACGGAGGCTCCTACAATGAGCAGTTCTTC. The full variable domain, in which reference TRBV2 and TRBJ2-1 provide the parts outside the CDR3, is EPEVTQTPSHQVTQMGQEVILRCVPISNHLYFYWYRQILGQKVEFLVSFYNNEISEKSEIFDDQFSVERPDGSNFTLKIRSTKLEDSAMYFCASSADGGSYNEQFFGPGTRLTVL.

The chain couples TRBV11-3 to TRBJ2-1; 9 bases are shared with TRBD1. The CDR3 consists of 18 residues. V was clipped by 0 bases and J by 7 bases; unmatched bases: 13. Germline assignment: CDR1 SGHNT and CDR2 YENEEA. The CDR3 region has the DNA TGTGCCAGCAGCTTAGATTGGGGGAAACAGGGGGCCCTAAATGAGCAGTTCTTC. Protein: CASSLDWGKQGALNEQFF.

The chain links TRBV18 to TRBJ1-1; no clear D. This CDR3 spans 13 amino acids. Germline V gene lookup returns CDR1 KGHSH and CDR2 LQKENI. V lost 4 bases, J lost 4 bases, and 10 bases lay in between. The CDR3 DNA reads as TGTGCCAGCTCACAGGGAGCCCGCACTGAAGCTTTCTTT. Protein sequence: CASSQGARTEAFF.

This clone was counted a few times. V is TRBV2 and J is TRBJ2-5, with D perhaps matching TRBD2 (5 bases). From germline, CDR1 is SNHLY and CDR2 FYNNEI. With 0 bases removed from V and 5 bases from J, the gap between germline ends came to 13 bases. This CDR3 region has 15 residues. The CDR3 reads CASSEARAREETQYF. The CDR3, as DNA: TGTGCCAGCAGTGAAGCGCGGGCGAGGGAGGAGACCCAGTACTTC.

The gene calls are TRBV4-1 and TRBJ2-5; 11 bases agree with TRBD2. Germline trimming cut 1 base from V and 2 bases from J; bases unmatched to any gene: 6. The CDR3 runs 17 residues. Germline CDR1 MGHRA, CDR2 YSYEKL. The CDR3 sequence is CASSQVAGGHRQETQYF. The CDR3 DNA reads TGCGCCAGCAGCCAAGTAGCGGGGGGGCATAGACAAGAGACCCAGTACTTC.

V gene TRBV6-5 combines with J gene TRBJ1-3; D is uncertain. This CDR3 has 15 residues. Trimming pared 5 bases from V and 0 bases from J, leaving 11 bases between. Germline lookup yields CDR1 MNHEY and CDR2 SVGAGI. CDR3 DNA sequence: TGTGCCAGCAGTAGAACAGCTTCCTCTGGAAACACCATATATTTT. It encodes CASSRTASSGNTIYF.

This clone appeared a few times. The chain employs TRBV29-1 and TRBJ1-2; unclear D gene. Germline V gene data show CDR1 as SQVTM and CDR2 as ANQGSEA. This CDR3 region has 13 residues. Trimming took off 4 bases at V and 4 bases at J, with 13 bases between the two ends. This CDR3 reads CSVGGRSTYGYTF. The CDR3 region has the DNA TGCAGCGTTGGAGGTAGGAGCACCTATGGCTACACCTTC.

V is TRBV19 and J is TRBJ1-5; possibly TRBD1 for D (6 bases). The CDR3 has 17 amino acids. V lost 7 bases and J lost 1, with 20 bases in between. Germline loops: CDR1 LNHDA, CDR2 SQIVND (reference sequence). CDR3 DNA: TGTGCCAGTATTCCGAGGGGGGGTCAGGGGAGCAATCAGCCCCAGCATTTT. Protein: CASIPRGGQGSNQPQHF.

In this sample, this clone turned up a few times. CDR3 in amino acids: CASSLIPDTEAFF. The DNA of the CDR3 is TGTGCCAGCAGCTTGATTCCGGACACTGAAGCTTTCTTT. This chain links TRBV5-6 with TRBJ1-1; no clear D. This CDR3 region has 13 residues. The V gene's germline CDR1 is SGHDT and CDR2 YYEEEE. V was shortened by 1 base and J by 3 bases, with 7 bases between the two germline ends.

To note about this clone: A read error may account for a junction end that differs from germline. The V gene is TRBV29-1, the J gene TRBJ2-6; TRBD1 is a possible D gene (5 bases). The germline gives CDR1 SQVTM, CDR2 ANQGSEA. This CDR3 is built from 14 residues. In nucleotides, the CDR3 is TGCAGCGTTTCGCGGATTTCTGGGGCCAACGGCCTGACTTTC. Protein product: CSVSRISGANGLTF. Supplemented by reference TRBV29-1 and TRBJ2-6, the full variable domain reads SAVISQKPSRDICQRGTSLTIQCQVDSQVTMMFWYRQQPGQSLTLIATANQGSEATYESGFVIDKFPISRPNLTFSTLTVSNMSPEDSSIYLCSVSRISGANGLTFGAGSRLTVL.

Comment on this clone: The junction departs from the called germline gene at one end, perhaps through a read error. J is TRBJ2-6 and V is TRBV29-1; 7 bases match TRBD1. Looked up from germline, CDR1 is SQVTM and CDR2 is ANQGSEA. The CDR3 totals 17 residues. The CDR3, as DNA: TGCAGCGTTCGCATTTGGGGACAGATCTCTGGGGCCAACGGCCTGACTTTC. As protein: CSVRIWGQISGANGLTF.

The rearrangement joins TRBV6-1 to TRBJ2-1, with 14 positions matching TRBD2. CDR1 and CDR2 from the germline V gene are MNHNS and SASEGT. The CDR3 runs 16 residues. V dropped 4 bases and J dropped 7; count of bases not matched to a gene: 6. The CDR3 spells CASSARLAGGGNEQFF. CDR3 DNA: TGTGCCAGCAGTGCGCGACTAGCGGGAGGGGGGAATGAGCAGTTCTTC.

The V and J genes are TRBV28 and TRBJ2-7; 15 bases line up with TRBD2. V lost 4 bases to trimming and J lost 3 bases; unmatched junction nucleotides: 4. Germline CDR1 MDHEN, CDR2 SYDVKM. This CDR3 has 16 residues. CDR3 region: CASSSGTSGGRYEQYF. The CDR3 nucleotides read TGTGCCAGCAGTTCCGGGACTAGCGGGGGGCGCTACGAGCAGTACTTC.